This T cell receptor (beta chain) appears in the sequencing data of a study of CD8 T cells in ankylosing spondylitis. Quantitative 5'-RACE with molecular barcodes generated TCR beta libraries. TCRdb re-analysed the 5' RACE reads in MiXCR, keeping a single row per CDR3 protein. The table lists roughly 670,000 distinct CDR3 sequences, around 20% of them singletons, with under 20% in the top ten. Comments on this clonotype: Its antigen is unknown.

Study-wide results and limits: Clones linked with disease were CD8+ and fairly uncommon in the peripheral blood. Ankylosing spondylitis blood appeared to carry a characteristic TCR beta motif of eight or nine highly homologous variants. Both synovial fluid and blood in reactive arthritis had previously been reported to carry some motif variants.

The CDR3 length is 15 residues. V was clipped by 5 bases and J by 2 bases; unmatched bases: 3. Germline values: CDR1 MDHEN, CDR2 SYDVKM. V usage is TRBV28 and J usage is TRBJ2-3; 11 positions agree with TRBD2. This TCR derives from a male donor with ankylosing spondylitis. The specimen was blood, either unsorted or a sorted T cell fraction (not recorded which). The CDR3 is CASSRTSGLTDTQYF. The CDR3 nucleotides read TGTGCCAGCAGTCGGACTAGCGGGCTCACAGATACGCAGTATTTT.